This entry concerns a single T cell receptor (beta chain). The second PCR ran roughly 7 to 11 cycles with a sample-barcoded 5' primer and J-beta primers. A template-switch adaptor containing 12 random nucleotides labeled each cDNA molecule. TCRdb redid the calling of the 5' RACE reads with MiXCR, one entry per CDR3 protein. The sample has about 1.8 million distinct CDR3 sequences; around 48% are singletons. This sample is part of a study of blood T cells in healthy people across ages. Trimming removed 1 base from V and 5 bases from J, with 11 bases in between. The germline V gene has CDR1 KGHSH and CDR2 LQKENI. The CDR3 sequence is 14 residues long. Total RNA extraction produced at least 5.5 micrograms (per sample) for the study.

The chain uses TRBV18 and TRBJ2-5; D is unclear. The clonotype comes from a woman aged 40-49 years in good health. The sequenced sample consisted of blood. The DNA for the CDR3 is TGTGCCAGCTCACCACGAGACTTCGGGGAGACCCAGTACTTC. Translating gives CASSPRDFGETQYF.